This entry lists 21 T cell receptor beta chains sequenced from one sample in a study of T cells after posttransplantation cyclophosphamide. A marrow graft followed busulfan-fludarabine conditioning, with cyclophosphamide on days +3 and +4. Method: immunoSEQ multiplex PCR; TCRdb's copy keeps in-frame clones and lacks some. The profile shows 10,000 or so clones, roughly 80% of them singletons. This specimen consisted of PBMCs, obtained roughly 1,900 days after a stem cell transplant with posttransplant cyclophosphamide. Receptors were obtained from a female patient between 40 and 55 years old who received an allogeneic stem cell transplant from a related donor, was CMV-positive, and had no GVHD. The graft donor may have given rise to some T cells.

V and J are TRBV19 and TRBJ2-1; 10 bases align to TRBD2. The germline gives CDR1 LNHDA, CDR2 SQIVND (reference sequence). The CDR3 loop spans 15 amino acids. The ends lost 2 bases at V and 4 bases at J; junction bases unmatched: 2. CDR3 amino acids: CASSIRTSGYNEQFF. The CDR3 nucleotides read TGTGCCAGTAGTATACGGACTAGCGGATACAATGAGCAGTTCTTC.

The gene calls are TRBV7-6 and TRBJ2-2; a weak D match, TRBD1 (6 bases). This CDR3 spans 16 amino acids. Germline V CDR1 and CDR2: SGHVS, FNYEAQ. V lost 1 base and J lost 4, with 13 bases in between. Here the CDR3 DNA reads TGTGCCAGCAGCTTAGAACAGGGTTGGGGCACCGGGGAGCTGTTTTTT. Its protein product is CASSLEQGWGTGELFF.

This clone was seen just once. The V gene is TRBV9, the J gene TRBJ2-1, with TRBD2 matching over 15 bases. Germline trimming cut 5 bases from V and 6 bases from J; bases unmatched to any gene: 6. This CDR3 has 16 residues. Germline V gives CDR1 SGDLS, CDR2 YYNGEE. CDR3 loop: CASSPGLAGGGNEQFF. The CDR3 DNA reads TGTGCCAGCAGTCCCGGACTAGCGGGGGGGGGCAATGAGCAGTTCTTC.

This sequence joins TRBV5-6 and TRBJ1-1; 10 nucleotides line up with TRBD1. Germline loops: CDR1 SGHDT, CDR2 YYEEEE. Germline trimming cut 4 bases from V and 3 bases from J; bases unmatched to any gene: 12. The length of the CDR3 is 17 residues. CDR3 loop: CASSLSPGQGWYTEAFF. The CDR3 nucleotides read TGTGCCAGCAGCCTTTCCCCGGGACAGGGGTGGTACACTGAAGCTTTCTTT.

The V call is TRBV6-5, the J call TRBJ1-5, with D tentatively TRBD1 (6 bases). V was trimmed by 0 bases and J by 1 base, leaving 7 bases between them. Germline loops: CDR1 MNHEY, CDR2 SVGAGI. CDR3 length equals 15 residues. The CDR3 nucleotides are TGTGCCAGCAGTTACTCCAGGGGCAGCAATCAGCCCCAGCATTTT. This codes for CASSYSRGSNQPQHF.

V and J are TRBV18 and TRBJ2-4; weak D call: TRBD1 (6 bases). Trimming took 0 bases from V and 1 from J, leaving 13 bases between them. There are 17 residues in the CDR3. Looked up from germline, CDR1 is KGHSH and CDR2 is LQKENI. The CDR3 sequence: CASSPPQGLTAKNIQYF. Written as DNA, the CDR3 is TGTGCCAGCTCACCACCCCAGGGGCTCACGGCCAAAAACATTCAGTACTTC.

DNA of the CDR3: TGTGCCAGCAGCTTAGTTCTGACAGGGGGCACTAATGAAAAACTGTTTTTT. It translates to CASSLVLTGGTNEKLFF. V and J are TRBV11-2 and TRBJ1-4; 10 bases are a match to TRBD1. The CDR3 loop spans 17 amino acids. In germline, CDR1 is SGHAT, CDR2 FQNNGV. The junction had 4 bases not matched to a gene; V was cut back by 1 base and J by 2 bases. Full variable domain (rest looked up from reference TRBV11-2 and TRBJ1-4): EAGVAQSPRYKIIEKRQSVAFWCNPISGHATLYWYQQILGQGPKLLIQFQNNGVVDDSQLPKDRFSAERLKGVDSTLKIQPAKLEDSAVYLCASSLVLTGGTNEKLFFGSGTQLSVL.

This clone has a handful of counts. The V and J genes are TRBV2 and TRBJ1-5; D is possibly TRBD1 (5 bases). Germline assignment: CDR1 SNHLY and CDR2 FYNNEI. The length of the CDR3 is 15 residues. V was pared by 4 bases and J by 2 bases, with 12 bases between. In DNA form, the CDR3 reads TGTGCCAGCAGTGTGGGGGGGATGGGCAATCAGCCCCAGCATTTT. Amino acids: CASSVGGMGNQPQHF. Drawing the rest from reference TRBV2 and TRBJ1-5, the complete variable domain is EPEVTQTPSHQVTQMGQEVILRCVPISNHLYFYWYRQILGQKVEFLVSFYNNEISEKSEIFDDQFSVERPDGSNFTLKIRSTKLEDSAMYFCASSVGGMGNQPQHFGDGTRLSIL.

The rearrangement links TRBV7-9 to TRBJ1-2; weak D call: TRBD1 (5 bases). Trimming removed 5 bases at V and 4 bases at J, with 14 bases between. This CDR3 is built from 14 residues. The germline V gene encodes CDR1 SEHNR and CDR2 FQNEAQ (reference sequence). CDR3 bases: TGTGCCAGCAGCGTTAGACAGAGGCCCTATGGCTACACCTTC. Its translation: CASSVRQRPYGYTF.

Only a few counts were recorded for this clone. V usage is TRBV5-5 and J usage is TRBJ1-1, with 7 bases identical to TRBD1. The CDR3 has 15 amino acids. V trimming: 4 bases; J trimming: 0 bases; junction bases outside the gene matches: 6. Per the germline V gene, CDR1 is SGHKS and CDR2 is YYEKEE (reference sequence). This CDR3 is CASSVKGGMNTEAFF. DNA for the CDR3: TGTGCCAGCAGCGTCAAAGGGGGCATGAACACTGAAGCTTTCTTT.

This rearrangement joins TRBV6-6 to TRBJ2-2; 10 bases fit TRBD2. The CDR3 runs to 15 residues. Germline CDR1 is MNHNY and CDR2 is SVGAGI (reference sequence). With 0 bases clipped from V and 6 bases from J, the junction kept 1 base outside the gene matches. This chain's CDR3 is CASSYSSGGAGELFF. The CDR3 bases are TGTGCCAGCAGTTACTCGAGCGGGGGGGCCGGGGAGCTGTTTTTT.

The chain carries TRBV15 and TRBJ2-7; D is undetermined. Germline assignment: CDR1 LNHNV and CDR2 YYDKDF (reference sequence). The CDR3 loop spans 15 amino acids. V lost 0 bases, J lost 1 base, and 10 bases lay in between. For the CDR3, the DNA is TGTGCCACCAGCAGAGATAATCAGAAATCCTACGAGCAGTACTTC. Its translation is CATSRDNQKSYEQYF.

This rearrangement joins TRBV7-9 to TRBJ1-4; TRBD1 might be the D (5 bases). Trimming pared 1 base from V and 5 bases from J, leaving 20 bases between. In germline, CDR1 is SEHNR, CDR2 FQNEAQ (reference sequence). There are 18 residues in the CDR3. The CDR3 nucleotides read TGTGCCAGCAGCTTAGAAGTGGGGCCAAGAACATTAAATGAAAAACTGTTTTTT. This translates into CASSLEVGPRTLNEKLFF. Based on the CDR3 plus reference TRBV7-9 and TRBJ1-4, the full variable domain is DTGVSQNPRHKITKRGQNVTFRCDPISEHNRLYWYRQTLGQGPEFLTYFQNEAQLEKSRLLSDRFSAERPKGSFSTLEIQRTEQGDSAMYLCASSLEVGPRTLNEKLFFGSGTQLSVL.

The rearrangement uses TRBV6-4 and TRBJ2-2, with D maybe TRBD1 (6 bases). V dropped 6 bases and J dropped 4 bases, with 9 bases sitting between them. This CDR3 has 13 residues. Per the germline V gene, CDR1 is MRHNA and CDR2 is SNTAGT. CDR3 sequence (DNA): TGTGCCAGCAGAGACAGGAGCACCGGGGAGCTGTTTTTT. This translates into CASRDRSTGELFF.

This clone appeared a few times. The rearrangement joins TRBV27 to TRBJ2-7; TRBD2 is a possible D gene (6 bases). The CDR3 loop spans 15 amino acids. CDR1 is MNHEY and CDR2 is SMNVEV in the germline V gene (reference sequence). Trimming pared 8 bases from V and 1 base from J, leaving 18 bases between. CDR3 amino acids: CASSVVRDLSYEQYF. The CDR3 DNA sequence: TGTGCCAGCTCCGTGGTCCGGGACTTATCCTACGAGCAGTACTTC.

The rearrangement uses TRBV7-2 and TRBJ1-1, with TRBD1 identical over 7 bases. The CDR3 is 16 residues long. Losses at the gene ends were 0 bases for V and 0 bases for J; bases not matched to a gene: 4. The germline gives CDR1 SGHTA, CDR2 FQGNSA. CDR3 nucleotide sequence: TGTGCCAGCAGCTTAGCGGGGACAGTCATGAACACTGAAGCTTTCTTT. It encodes CASSLAGTVMNTEAFF.

This clone turned up a few times. This CDR3 reads CASSEFRQAEAFF. The CDR3 coding sequence is TGCGCCAGCAGTGAGTTCCGACAGGCTGAAGCTTTCTTT. V usage is TRBV10-1 and J usage is TRBJ1-1, with a tentative D call TRBD1 (6 bases). The germline V gene has CDR1 WNHNN and CDR2 SYGVQD (reference sequence). The V gene lost 1 base and the J gene lost 6 bases, with 9 bases spanning the gap. This CDR3 has 13 residues.

The chain couples TRBV5-4 to TRBJ1-1; TRBD1 matches at 8 bases. Germline V gives CDR1 SGHNT, CDR2 YYREEE (reference sequence). Trimming cost V 5 bases and J 4 bases; bases outside gene matches: 10. The CDR3 covers 15 residues. The CDR3 spells CASRSEVTGGTEAFF. The CDR3 nucleotides read TGTGCCAGCAGGTCCGAGGTAACAGGGGGCACTGAAGCTTTCTTT. Combining the CDR3 with reference TRBV5-4 and TRBJ1-1 gives the whole variable domain ETGVTQSPTHLIKTRGQQVTLRCSSQSGHNTVSWYQQALGQGPQFIFQYYREEENGRGNFPPRFSGLQFPNYSSELNVNALELDDSALYLCASRSEVTGGTEAFFGQGTRLTVV.

J is TRBJ1-1 and V is TRBV29-1, with 8 bases aligning to TRBD1. V lost 7 bases and J lost 4; bases outside the gene matches: 11. This CDR3 spans 14 amino acids. CDR1 and CDR2 (germline): SQVTM, ANQGSEA. As DNA, the CDR3 is TGCAGCGCCGCCGCAGGGGGCGCCGGCACTGAAGCTTTCTTT. This translates into CSAAAGGAGTEAFF.

This chain uses TRBV5-4 with TRBJ2-7; D is perhaps TRBD1 (5 bases). The germline V gene has CDR1 SGHNT and CDR2 YYREEE (reference sequence). The CDR3 covers 14 residues. V was cut by 4 bases and J by 3 bases, with 14 bases left in between. CDR3 region: CASSPRAGIYEQYF. The CDR3 bases are TGTGCCAGCAGCCCCAGAGCAGGGATCTACGAGCAGTACTTC.

This rearrangement joins TRBV25-1 to TRBJ1-6, with 9 bases lining up with TRBD1. There are 18 residues in the CDR3. With 2 bases clipped from V and 5 bases from J, the junction kept 10 bases outside the gene matches. Germline CDR1 is MGHDK and CDR2 is SYGVNS. The CDR3 loop is CASSEEGQGPIHNSPLHF. The CDR3 nucleotides are TGTGCCAGCAGTGAAGAGGGACAGGGACCCATTCATAATTCACCCCTCCACTTT.